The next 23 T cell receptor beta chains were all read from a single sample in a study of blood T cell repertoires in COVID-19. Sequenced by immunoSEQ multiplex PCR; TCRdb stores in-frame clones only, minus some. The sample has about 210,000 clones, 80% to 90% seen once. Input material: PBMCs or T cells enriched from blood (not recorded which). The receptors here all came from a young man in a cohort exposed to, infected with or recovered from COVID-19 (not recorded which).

Written as DNA, the CDR3 is TGTGCCAGCCTAGACAGGCCTAATAGCAATCAGCCCCAGCATTTT. It codes for CASLDRPNSNQPQHF. The chain is built from TRBV19 and TRBJ1-5, with D perhaps TRBD1 (6 bases). The CDR3 extends over 15 amino acids. V dropped 9 bases and J dropped 0 bases, with 15 bases sitting between them. CDR1 and CDR2 (germline): LNHDA, SQIVND (reference sequence).

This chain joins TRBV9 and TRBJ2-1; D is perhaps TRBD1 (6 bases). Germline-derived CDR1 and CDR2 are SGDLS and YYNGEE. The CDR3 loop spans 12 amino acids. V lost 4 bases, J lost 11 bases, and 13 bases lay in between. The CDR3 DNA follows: TGTGCCAGCAGCCCACGGACAGACCAGCAGTTCTTC. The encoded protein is CASSPRTDQQFF. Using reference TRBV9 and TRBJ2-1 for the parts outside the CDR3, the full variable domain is DSGVTQTPKHLITATGQRVTLRCSPRSGDLSVYWYQQSLDQGLQFLIQYYNGEERAKGNILERFSAQQFPDLHSELNLSSLELGDSALYFCASSPRTDQQFFGPGTRLTVL.

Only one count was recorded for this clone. Here the CDR3 reads CASSPTSPRLTNTGELFF. Written as DNA, the CDR3 is TGTGCCAGCAGTCCCACCTCCCCGCGGCTAACAAACACCGGGGAGCTGTTTTTT. The V and J genes are TRBV7-2 and TRBJ2-2; D not resolved. Germline values: CDR1 SGHTA, CDR2 FQGNSA. This CDR3 has 18 amino acids. V was shortened by 6 bases and J by 2 bases, with 22 bases between the two germline ends.

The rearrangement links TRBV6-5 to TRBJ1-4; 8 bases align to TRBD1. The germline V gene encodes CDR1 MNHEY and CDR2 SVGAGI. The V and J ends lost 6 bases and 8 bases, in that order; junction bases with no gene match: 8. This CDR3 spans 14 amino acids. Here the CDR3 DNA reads TGTGCCAGCAGCCTTGGACAGGGTTGGGAAAAACTGTTTTTT. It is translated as CASSLGQGWEKLFF.

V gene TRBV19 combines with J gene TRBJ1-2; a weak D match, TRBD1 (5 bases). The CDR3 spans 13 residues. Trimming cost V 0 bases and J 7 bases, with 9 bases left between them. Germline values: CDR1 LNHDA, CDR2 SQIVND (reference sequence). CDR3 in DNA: TGTGCCAGTAGTATAGACAGGGCCGGTGGCTACACCTTC. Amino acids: CASSIDRAGGYTF. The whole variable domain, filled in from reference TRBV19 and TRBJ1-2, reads DGGITQSPKYLFRKEGQNVTLSCEQNLNHDAMYWYRQDPGQGLRLIYYSQIVNDFQKGDIAEGYSVSREKKESFPLTVTSAQKNPTAFYLCASSIDRAGGYTFGSGTRLTVV.

The CDR3 nucleotides read TGTGCCAGCATCGAGGTTGGTTTCGACTCTGGAAACACCATATATTTT. This sequence encodes CASIEVGFDSGNTIYF. The gene calls are TRBV28 and TRBJ1-3; D is undetermined. The germline V gene encodes CDR1 MDHEN and CDR2 SYDVKM. V was pared by 7 bases and J by 0 bases, with 16 bases between. The CDR3 is 16 residues long.

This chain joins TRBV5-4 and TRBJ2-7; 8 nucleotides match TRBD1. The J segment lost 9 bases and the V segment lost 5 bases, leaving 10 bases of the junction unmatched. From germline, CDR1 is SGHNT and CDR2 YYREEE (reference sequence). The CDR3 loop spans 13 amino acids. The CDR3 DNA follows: TGTGCCAGCAGTAAATGGGACAGGCCTGGGCAGTACTTC. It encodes CASSKWDRPGQYF. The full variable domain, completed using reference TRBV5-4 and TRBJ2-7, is ETGVTQSPTHLIKTRGQQVTLRCSSQSGHNTVSWYQQALGQGPQFIFQYYREEENGRGNFPPRFSGLQFPNYSSELNVNALELDDSALYLCASSKWDRPGQYFGPGTRLTVT.

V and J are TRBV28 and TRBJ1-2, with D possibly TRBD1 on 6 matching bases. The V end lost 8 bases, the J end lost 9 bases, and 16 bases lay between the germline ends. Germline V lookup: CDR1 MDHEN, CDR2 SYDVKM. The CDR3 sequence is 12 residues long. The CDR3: CASQQGRRRYTF. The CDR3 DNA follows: TGTGCCAGCCAACAGGGAAGGAGGCGCTACACCTTC.

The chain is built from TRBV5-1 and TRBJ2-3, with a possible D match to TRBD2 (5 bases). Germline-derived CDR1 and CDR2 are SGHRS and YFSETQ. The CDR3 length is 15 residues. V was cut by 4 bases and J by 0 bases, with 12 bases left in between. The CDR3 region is CASSQSGPSTDTQYF. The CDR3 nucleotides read TGCGCCAGCAGCCAAAGCGGCCCAAGCACAGATACGCAGTATTTT.

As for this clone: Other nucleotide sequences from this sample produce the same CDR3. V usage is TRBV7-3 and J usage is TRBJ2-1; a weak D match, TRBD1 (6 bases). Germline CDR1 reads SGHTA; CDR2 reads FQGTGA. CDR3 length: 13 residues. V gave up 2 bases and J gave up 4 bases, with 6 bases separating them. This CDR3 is CASSLQGYNEQFF. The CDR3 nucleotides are TGTGCCAGCAGCTTACAGGGGTACAATGAGCAGTTCTTC.

CDR3 in amino acids: CASSWTSGAYNEQFF. In DNA form, the CDR3 reads TGTGCCAGCAGCTGGACTAGCGGGGCATACAATGAGCAGTTCTTC. V gene TRBV7-8 combines with J gene TRBJ2-1, with 12 nucleotides matching TRBD2. Trimming removed 4 bases from V and 4 bases from J; junction bases left unmatched: 2. CDR3 length equals 15 residues. The germline gives CDR1 SGHVS, CDR2 FQNEAQ.

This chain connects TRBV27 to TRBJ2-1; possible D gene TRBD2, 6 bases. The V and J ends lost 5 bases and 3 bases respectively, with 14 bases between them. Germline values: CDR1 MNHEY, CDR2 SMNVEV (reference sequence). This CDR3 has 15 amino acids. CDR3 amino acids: CASSPSSEGYNEQFF. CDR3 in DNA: TGTGCCAGCAGTCCCTCTAGCGAGGGCTACAATGAGCAGTTCTTC.

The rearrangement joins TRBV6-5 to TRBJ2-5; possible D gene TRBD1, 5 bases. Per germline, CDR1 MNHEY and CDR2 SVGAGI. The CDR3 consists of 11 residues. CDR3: CATGDGETQYF. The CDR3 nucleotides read TGTGCAACAGGTGATGGGGAGACCCAGTACTTC.

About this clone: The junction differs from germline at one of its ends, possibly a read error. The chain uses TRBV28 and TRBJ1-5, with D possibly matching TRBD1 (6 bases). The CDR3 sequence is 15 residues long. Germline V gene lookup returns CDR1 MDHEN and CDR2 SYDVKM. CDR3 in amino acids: CASSSPQGRNQPQHF. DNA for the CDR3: TGTGCCAGCAGTTCCCCACAGGGCCGCAACCAGCCCCAGCATTTT.

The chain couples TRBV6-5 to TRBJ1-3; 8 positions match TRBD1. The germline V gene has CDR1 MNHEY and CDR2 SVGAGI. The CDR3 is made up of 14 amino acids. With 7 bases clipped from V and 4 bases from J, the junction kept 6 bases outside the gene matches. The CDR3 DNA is TGTGCCAGCAACGAGCAGGGGGCCGGAAACACCATATATTTT. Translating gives CASNEQGAGNTIYF.

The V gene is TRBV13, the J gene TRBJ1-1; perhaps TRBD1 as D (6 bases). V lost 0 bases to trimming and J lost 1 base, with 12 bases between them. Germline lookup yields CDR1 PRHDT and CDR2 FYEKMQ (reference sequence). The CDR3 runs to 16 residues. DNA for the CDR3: TGTGCCAGCAGCTTAGGTCCCGGGACATCGAACACTGAAGCTTTCTTT. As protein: CASSLGPGTSNTEAFF.

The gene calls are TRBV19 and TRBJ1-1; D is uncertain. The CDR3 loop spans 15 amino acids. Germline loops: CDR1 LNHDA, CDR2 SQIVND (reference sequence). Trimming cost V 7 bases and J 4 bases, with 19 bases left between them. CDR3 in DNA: TGTGCCAGTAAGCACTTGAACGGGGTGGTCACTGAAGCTTTCTTT. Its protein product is CASKHLNGVVTEAFF.

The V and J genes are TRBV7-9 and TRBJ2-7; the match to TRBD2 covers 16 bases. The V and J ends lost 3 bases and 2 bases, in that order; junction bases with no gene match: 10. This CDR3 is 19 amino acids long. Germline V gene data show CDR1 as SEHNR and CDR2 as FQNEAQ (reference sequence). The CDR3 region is CASSFLPGTSGRAPYEQYF. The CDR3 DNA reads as TGTGCCAGCAGCTTTCTGCCAGGGACTAGCGGGAGGGCCCCCTACGAGCAGTACTTC.

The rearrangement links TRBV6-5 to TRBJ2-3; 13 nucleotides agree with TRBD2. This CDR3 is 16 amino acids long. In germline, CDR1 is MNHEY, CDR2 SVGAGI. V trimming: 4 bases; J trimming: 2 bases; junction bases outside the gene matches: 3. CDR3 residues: CASSSGLAGITDTQYF. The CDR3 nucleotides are TGTGCCAGCAGTTCGGGACTAGCGGGGATCACAGATACGCAGTATTTT.

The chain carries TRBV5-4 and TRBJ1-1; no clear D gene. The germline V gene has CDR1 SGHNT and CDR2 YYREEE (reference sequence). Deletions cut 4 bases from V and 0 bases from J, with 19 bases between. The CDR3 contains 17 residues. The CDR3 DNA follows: TGTGCCAGCAGCCGTAGAGATTTAGCTTTCATGAACACTGAAGCTTTCTTT. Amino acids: CASSRRDLAFMNTEAFF.

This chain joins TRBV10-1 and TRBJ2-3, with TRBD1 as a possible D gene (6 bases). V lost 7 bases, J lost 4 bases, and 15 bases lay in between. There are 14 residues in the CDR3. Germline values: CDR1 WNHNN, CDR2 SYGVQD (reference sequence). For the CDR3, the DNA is TGCGCCAGCACCCCTAACCGGACAGCAGATACGCAGTATTTT. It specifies CASTPNRTADTQYF.

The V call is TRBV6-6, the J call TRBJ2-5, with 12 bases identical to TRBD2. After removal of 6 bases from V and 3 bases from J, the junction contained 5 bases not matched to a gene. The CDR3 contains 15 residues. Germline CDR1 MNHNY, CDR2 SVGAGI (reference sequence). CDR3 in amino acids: CASRLLAGGEETQYF. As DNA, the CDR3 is TGTGCCAGCAGGTTACTAGCGGGAGGCGAAGAGACCCAGTACTTC.

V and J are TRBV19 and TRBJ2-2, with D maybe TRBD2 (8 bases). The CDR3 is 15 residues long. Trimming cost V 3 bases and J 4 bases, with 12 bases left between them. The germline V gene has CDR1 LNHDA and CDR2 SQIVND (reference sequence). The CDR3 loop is CASSIREGATGELFF. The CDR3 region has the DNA TGTGCCAGTAGTATCCGGGAGGGGGCCACCGGGGAGCTGTTTTTT.